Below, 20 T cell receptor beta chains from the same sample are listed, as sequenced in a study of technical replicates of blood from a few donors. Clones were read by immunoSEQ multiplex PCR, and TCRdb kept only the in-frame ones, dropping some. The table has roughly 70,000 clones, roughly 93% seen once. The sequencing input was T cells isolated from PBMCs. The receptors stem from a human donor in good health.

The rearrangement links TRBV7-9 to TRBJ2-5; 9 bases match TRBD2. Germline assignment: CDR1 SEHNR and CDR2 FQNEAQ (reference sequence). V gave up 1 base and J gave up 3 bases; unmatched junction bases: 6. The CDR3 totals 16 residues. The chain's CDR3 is CASSLGLAETKETQYF. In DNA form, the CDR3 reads TGTGCCAGCAGCTTAGGACTAGCGGAAACGAAAGAGACCCAGTACTTC. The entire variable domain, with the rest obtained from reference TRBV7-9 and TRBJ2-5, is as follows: DTGVSQNPRHKITKRGQNVTFRCDPISEHNRLYWYRQTLGQGPEFLTYFQNEAQLEKSRLLSDRFSAERPKGSFSTLEIQRTEQGDSAMYLCASSLGLAETKETQYFGPGTRLLVL.

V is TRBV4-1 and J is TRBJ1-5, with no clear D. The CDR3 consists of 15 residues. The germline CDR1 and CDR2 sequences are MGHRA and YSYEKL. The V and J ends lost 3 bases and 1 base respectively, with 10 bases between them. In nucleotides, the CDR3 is TGCGCCAGCAGCCAGGGAAGAGGGAGCAATCAGCCCCAGCATTTT. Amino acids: CASSQGRGSNQPQHF.

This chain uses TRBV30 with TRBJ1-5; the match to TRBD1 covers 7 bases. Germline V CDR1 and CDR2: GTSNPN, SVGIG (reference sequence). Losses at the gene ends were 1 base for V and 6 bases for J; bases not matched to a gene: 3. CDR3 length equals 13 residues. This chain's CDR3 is CAWSGAGGQPQHF. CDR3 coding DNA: TGTGCCTGGAGTGGGGCAGGGGGTCAGCCCCAGCATTTT. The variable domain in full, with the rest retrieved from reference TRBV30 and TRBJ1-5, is SQTIHQWPATLVQPVGSPLSLECTVEGTSNPNLYWYRQAAGRGLQLLFYSVGIGQISSEVPQNLSASRPQDRQFILSSKKLLLSDSGFYLCAWSGAGGQPQHFGDGTRLSIL.

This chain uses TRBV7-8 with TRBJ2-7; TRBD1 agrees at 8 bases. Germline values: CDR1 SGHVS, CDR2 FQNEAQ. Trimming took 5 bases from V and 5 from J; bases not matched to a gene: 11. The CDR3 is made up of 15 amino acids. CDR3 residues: CASSLHSTGVNEQYF. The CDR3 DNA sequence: TGTGCCAGCAGCCTCCATTCGACAGGGGTTAACGAGCAGTACTTC.

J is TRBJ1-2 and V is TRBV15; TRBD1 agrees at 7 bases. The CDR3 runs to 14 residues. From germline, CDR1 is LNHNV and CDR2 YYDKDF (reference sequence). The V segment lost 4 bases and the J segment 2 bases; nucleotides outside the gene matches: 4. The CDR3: CATSIRGGNYGYTF. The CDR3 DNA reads TGTGCCACCAGCATTAGAGGGGGCAACTATGGCTACACCTTC.

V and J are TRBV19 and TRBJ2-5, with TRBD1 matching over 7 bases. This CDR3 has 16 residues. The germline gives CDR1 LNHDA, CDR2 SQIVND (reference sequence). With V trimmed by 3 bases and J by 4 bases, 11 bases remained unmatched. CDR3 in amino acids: CASSIADRLRGETQYF. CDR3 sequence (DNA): TGTGCCAGTAGTATTGCGGACAGGCTCCGGGGAGAGACCCAGTACTTC.

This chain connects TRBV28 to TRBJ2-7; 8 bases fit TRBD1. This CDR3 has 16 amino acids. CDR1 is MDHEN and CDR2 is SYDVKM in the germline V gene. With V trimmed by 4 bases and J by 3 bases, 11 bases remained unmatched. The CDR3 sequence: CASSSIGQGAVYEQYF. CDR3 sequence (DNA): TGTGCCAGCAGTTCCATAGGACAGGGAGCGGTCTACGAGCAGTACTTC.

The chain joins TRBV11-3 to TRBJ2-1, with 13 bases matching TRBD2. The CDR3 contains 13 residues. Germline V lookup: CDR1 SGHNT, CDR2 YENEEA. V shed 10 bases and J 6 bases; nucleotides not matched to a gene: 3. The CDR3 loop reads CATGTSGVNEQFF. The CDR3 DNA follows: TGTGCCACAGGGACTAGCGGGGTCAATGAGCAGTTCTTC.

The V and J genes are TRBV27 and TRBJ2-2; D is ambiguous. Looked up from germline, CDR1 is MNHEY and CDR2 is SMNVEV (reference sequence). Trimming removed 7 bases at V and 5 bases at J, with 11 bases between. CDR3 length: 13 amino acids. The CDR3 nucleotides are TGTGCCAGCATACTACCCGATACCGGGGAGCTGTTTTTT. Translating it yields CASILPDTGELFF.

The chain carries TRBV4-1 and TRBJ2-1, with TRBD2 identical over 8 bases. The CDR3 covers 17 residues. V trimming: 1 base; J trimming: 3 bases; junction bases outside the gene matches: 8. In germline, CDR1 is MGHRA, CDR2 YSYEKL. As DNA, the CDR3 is TGCGCCAGCAGCCAAGTGCCACTAGCGGACTTCTACAATGAGCAGTTCTTC. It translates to CASSQVPLADFYNEQFF.

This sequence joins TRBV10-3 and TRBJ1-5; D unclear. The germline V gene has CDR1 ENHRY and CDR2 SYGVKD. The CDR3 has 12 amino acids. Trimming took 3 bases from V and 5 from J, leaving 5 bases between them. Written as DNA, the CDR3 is TGTGCCATCAGTGACGGAGATCAGCCCCAGCATTTT. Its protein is CAISDGDQPQHF.

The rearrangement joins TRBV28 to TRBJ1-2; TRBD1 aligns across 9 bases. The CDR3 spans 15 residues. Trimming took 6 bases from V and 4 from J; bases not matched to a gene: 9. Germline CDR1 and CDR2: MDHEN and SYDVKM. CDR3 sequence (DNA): TGTGCCAGCAGATACGACCCGACAGGGGGCTATGGCTACACCTTC. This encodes CASRYDPTGGYGYTF.

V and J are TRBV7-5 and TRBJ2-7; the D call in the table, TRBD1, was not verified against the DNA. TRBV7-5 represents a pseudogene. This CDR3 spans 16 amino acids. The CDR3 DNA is TGTGTCAGAAGCCAGAGCAAAAGGGACAGCTCCTACGAGCAGTACTTC. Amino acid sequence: CVRSQSKRDSSYEQYF.

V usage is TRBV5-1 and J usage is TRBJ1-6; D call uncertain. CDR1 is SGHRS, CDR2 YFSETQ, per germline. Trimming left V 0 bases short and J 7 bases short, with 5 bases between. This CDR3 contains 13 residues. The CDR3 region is CASSLGLNSPLHF. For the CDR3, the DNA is TGCGCCAGCAGCTTGGGTCTGAATTCACCCCTCCACTTT.

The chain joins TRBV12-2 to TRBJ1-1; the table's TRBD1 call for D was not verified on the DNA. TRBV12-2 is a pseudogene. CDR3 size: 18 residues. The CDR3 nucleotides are TGTGCAAGTCGCTTAGCGGAACGACCGGGACACGAGAACACTGAAGCTTTCTTT. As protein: CASRLAERPGHENTEAFF.

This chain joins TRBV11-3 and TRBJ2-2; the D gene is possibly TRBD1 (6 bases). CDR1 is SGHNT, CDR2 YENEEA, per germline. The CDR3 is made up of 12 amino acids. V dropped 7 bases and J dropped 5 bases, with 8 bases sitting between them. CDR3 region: CASKGGTGELFF. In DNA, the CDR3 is TGTGCCAGCAAAGGGGGAACCGGGGAGCTGTTTTTT.

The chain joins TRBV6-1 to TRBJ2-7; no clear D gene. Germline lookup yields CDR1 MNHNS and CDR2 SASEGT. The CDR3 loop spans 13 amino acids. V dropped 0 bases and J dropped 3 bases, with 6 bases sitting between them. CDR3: CASSEAYNYEQYF. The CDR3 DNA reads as TGTGCCAGCAGTGAAGCCTATAACTACGAGCAGTACTTC.

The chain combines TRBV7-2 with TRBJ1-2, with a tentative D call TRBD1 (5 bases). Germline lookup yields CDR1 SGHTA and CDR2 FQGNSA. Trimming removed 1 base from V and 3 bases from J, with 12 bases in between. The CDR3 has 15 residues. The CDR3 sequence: CASSLEWQGYYGYTF. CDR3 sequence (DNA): TGTGCCAGCAGCTTAGAATGGCAGGGCTACTATGGCTACACCTTC.

DNA of the CDR3: TGTGCCAGCAGTCTGATCCAGGGGGCCTATGGCTACACCTTC. Encoded protein: CASSLIQGAYGYTF. The chain uses TRBV28 and TRBJ1-2; 8 bases align to TRBD1. Germline values: CDR1 MDHEN, CDR2 SYDVKM. The CDR3 consists of 14 residues. V shed 5 bases and J 4 bases; nucleotides not matched to a gene: 6.

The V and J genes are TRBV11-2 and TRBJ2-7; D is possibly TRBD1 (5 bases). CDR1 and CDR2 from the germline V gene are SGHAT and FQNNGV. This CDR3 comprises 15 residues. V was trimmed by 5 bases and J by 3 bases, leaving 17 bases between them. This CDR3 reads CASSPHLTELYEQYF. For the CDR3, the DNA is TGTGCCAGCAGCCCCCATCTGACAGAACTCTACGAGCAGTACTTC.